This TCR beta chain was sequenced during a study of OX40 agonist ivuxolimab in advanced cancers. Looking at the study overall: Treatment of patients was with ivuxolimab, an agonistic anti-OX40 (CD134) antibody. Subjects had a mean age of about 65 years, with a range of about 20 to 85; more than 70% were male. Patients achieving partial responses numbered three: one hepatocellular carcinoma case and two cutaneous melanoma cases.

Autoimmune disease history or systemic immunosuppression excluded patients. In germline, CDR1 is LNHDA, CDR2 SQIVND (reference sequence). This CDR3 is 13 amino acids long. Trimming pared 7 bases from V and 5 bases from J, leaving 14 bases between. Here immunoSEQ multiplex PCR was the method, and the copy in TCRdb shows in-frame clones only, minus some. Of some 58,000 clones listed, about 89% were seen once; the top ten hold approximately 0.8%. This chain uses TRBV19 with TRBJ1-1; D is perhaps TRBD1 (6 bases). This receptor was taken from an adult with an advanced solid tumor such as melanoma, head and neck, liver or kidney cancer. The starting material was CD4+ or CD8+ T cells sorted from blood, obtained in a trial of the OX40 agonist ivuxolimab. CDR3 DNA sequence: TGTGCCAGTAAGGGGGAGGGGCCAACTGAAGCTTTCTTT. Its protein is CASKGEGPTEAFF.